This TCR beta chain originates from a study of T cell responses to AZD1222 COVID-19 vaccine. Regarding the study as a whole: Two AZD1222 doses significantly raised spike-specific TCR breadth and depth over controls. Most donors were white British and more were female, and clonal diversity was possibly underestimated. Seropositive status at baseline applied to only a handful of AZD1222 recipients. Vaccine-associated CD4 TCRs ranged over spike, dominating at 160-218 and 743-854.

The CDR3 consists of 16 residues. Germline V gene lookup returns CDR1 MGHRA and CDR2 YSYEKL. V shed 3 bases, J shed 10 bases, and the junction held 11 bases outside the gene matches. Note on this clone: Its antigen is still unknown.

Profiled with immunoSEQ multiplex PCR; TCRdb holds only in-frame clones, not every one. The table records approximately 80,000 clones, approximately 83% of them present only once. The receptor's source is an adult who received the AZD1222 COVID-19 vaccine. The source was peripheral blood, collected 28 days after the second AZD1222 dose. V gene TRBV4-1 combines with J gene TRBJ1-6; 8 nucleotides match TRBD1. The CDR3 is CASSQVGQGRYSPLHF. The CDR3 region has the DNA TGCGCCAGCAGCCAGGTTGGACAGGGTCGATACTCACCCCTCCACTTT.